The source of this T cell receptor beta chain is a study of shared clonotypes between healthy human individuals. Study-level findings and limits: The naive CD4 repertoires of a few donors were compared, and approximately 5% of clonotypes were shared. What limited the represented genetic and exposure-history diversity was the small number of donors. Naive subsets, compared against memory subsets, generally had larger estimated richness values.

This CDR3 has 16 residues. The germline V gene encodes CDR1 SGHNT and CDR2 YYREEE (reference sequence). The V and J ends lost 0 bases and 8 bases respectively, with 17 bases between them. Sorted subsets were amplified in replicate PCRs using around 0.2 ug DNA, some 31,000 T cell genomes. Here immunoSEQ multiplex PCR was the method, and the copy in TCRdb shows in-frame clones only, minus some. The data contain roughly 640,000 clones, less than 98% of them singletons. On this clone: Its antigen remains unknown.

The chain uses TRBV5-4 and TRBJ1-4, with a possible D match to TRBD1 (5 bases). The origin of this receptor is a woman younger than 45 in good health. Sample: naive CD4+ T cells sorted from blood. As for subset: CD45RA+ positively selected. This CDR3 reads CASSLDDSALGEKLFF. CDR3 nucleotide sequence: TGTGCCAGCAGCTTGGATGACAGTGCCCTGGGAGAAAAACTGTTTTTT.